The entry that follows covers one TCR beta chain sequence. Its antigen is as yet unknown. The data derive from a study of CD4+ T cells in melanoma. Whole-study findings and limits: In melanoma, neoantigen-specific CD4+ T cells reportedly differed in differentiation state.

Germline V lookup: CDR1 SGHTA, CDR2 FQGNSA. CDR3 length: 14 amino acids. Trimming took off 4 bases at V and 7 bases at J, with 17 bases between the two ends. Sequencing was performed with immunoSEQ multiplex PCR; in TCRdb, only in-frame clones are kept and a portion is missing. The table includes 9,500 or so clones, about 73% detected once. The chain carries TRBV7-2 and TRBJ2-7; possible D gene TRBD2, 6 bases. This clonotype was obtained from a human donor with melanoma. The sequencing sample was made of cells from a culture (not recorded whether cultured in vitro). The CDR3 DNA follows: TGTGCCAGCAGCTACCGGGCGGGGCAACAAGAGCAGTACTTC. Its translation: CASSYRAGQQEQYF. The full variable domain, its missing parts supplied by reference TRBV7-2 and TRBJ2-7, is GAGVSQSPSNKVTEKGKDVELRCDPISGHTALYWYRQSLGQGLEFLIYFQGNSAPDKSGLPSDRFSAERTGGSVSTLTIQRTQQEDSAVYLCASSYRAGQQEQYFGPGTRLTVT.